The T cell receptor delta chain under discussion was sequenced for a study of human gamma delta and Vdelta1 T cells. Study-level findings and limits: Acute myeloid leukemia was reportedly broadly targeted by polyclonal Delta One T cells.

TCRdb re-identified clones in the PCR reads via CATT. The sample lists 6,200 or so delta-chain clones; around 41% were seen once. This CDR3 has 21 residues. The V segment lost 1 base and the J segment 1 base; nucleotides outside the gene matches: 18. Germline V gene lookup returns CDR1 TSWWSYY and CDR2 QGS. A single count supports this clone. Its matching antigen is unknown. The origin of this receptor is a human donor in good health. Sequenced: Vdelta1 gamma-delta T cells from blood grown in culture (DOT cells). This sequence joins TRDV1 and TRDJ1, with 10 bases identical to TRDD3. CDR3 DNA sequence: TGTGCTCTTGGGGAACAGTCTTCCCTTGGGGGATACCCTAATCTCACCGATAAACTCATCTTT. It encodes CALGEQSSLGGYPNLTDKLIF.